This T cell receptor beta chain was identified in a study of blood T cell repertoires in COVID-19. Study background: Donors in the United States, Italy and Spain gave samples during acute or convalescent COVID-19. The analysed material was cDNA or gDNA that came from T cells, B-cell-depleted T cells, or PBMCs.

The germline V gene encodes CDR1 SNHLY and CDR2 FYNNEI. V lost 8 bases and J lost 1; bases outside the gene matches: 8. The length of the CDR3 is 15 residues. In the study's own analysis: Reference gene primer amplification in the assay estimated nucleated cell counts. Sequencing used immunoSEQ multiplex PCR; TCRdb keeps in-frame clones, though not all of them. V and J calls and clone size are those listed in that table; D and trimming were worked out from the DNA. The table shows some 100,000 clones, with almost 95% occurring only once. The sequence was obtained from a woman aged 55-70 years with active COVID-19. This chain connects TRBV2 to TRBJ2-7, with 10 bases matching TRBD2. Material: peripheral blood. The DNA for the CDR3 is TGTGCCAGCGGCGGGAGCGGGAGGGCTTCCTACGAGCAGTACTTC. It translates to CASGGSGRASYEQYF.